The clone carrying this T cell receptor (beta chain) appeared once. Its antigen remains unidentified. It was CD45RO-negative cells, positively selected for CCR7, that made up naive CD8 cells, with terminally differentiated effector memory CD45RA+ cells excluded. The sample is drawn from a study of shared clonotypes between healthy human individuals. Study results and limitations: Naive subsets tended to show greater estimated richness than memory subsets.

Germline values: CDR1 ENHRY, CDR2 SYGVKD. This CDR3 spans 16 amino acids. The V and J ends lost 4 bases and 0 bases respectively, with 16 bases between them. Source study methods: Filtering differed since immunoSEQ provided only junctions, with no quality scores. Measured with immunoSEQ multiplex PCR; TCRdb has only the in-frame clones, and not every one. Clonal size and the V and J genes are those of that table, whereas D and trimming came from the DNA. The sample holds approximately 2,200,000 clones; 85% to 95% are singletons and the top ten take more than 1.5%. The receptor's source is a man between 18 and 35 years old in good health. Some clones in this sample may be carry-over from other donors' samples. The specimen was naive CD8+ T cells from PBMCs. The chain employs TRBV10-3 and TRBJ2-7; D is possibly TRBD2 (6 bases). The CDR3: CAISVIERASSYEQYF. The CDR3 region has the DNA TGTGCCATCAGTGTGATTGAGCGGGCAAGCTCCTACGAGCAGTACTTC.